These T cell receptor beta chains were read from a single sample in a study of shared clonotypes between healthy human individuals. Generated by immunoSEQ multiplex PCR, the TCRdb table keeps only in-frame clones and is missing some. Of around 1.4 million clones in the sample, about 98.5% were seen once. Sequencing input: naive CD4+ T cells sorted from blood. These receptors were taken from a man between 25 and 39 years old in good health. The CDR3 runs from the conserved cysteine through the conserved F or W. Each record gives: D gene, clone size, V gene, J gene, CDR3 DNA, CDR3 protein. D genes are given only for firm matches. Size tells how often a clone was seen (once, few, many) or the class of an expanded clone, and some rows leave it out.

D: TRBD2; size: once; V: TRBV4-3; J: TRBJ2-7; DNA: TGCGCCAGCAGCCAGGAGGTAGCGGGAGAGGTCTACGAGCAGTACTTC; CDR3: CASSQEVAGEVYEQYF
D: TRBD2; size: once; V: TRBV13; J: TRBJ2-1; DNA: TGTGCCAGCGGTTTCATCGTGGTGGGAGGGGAGCATGAGCAGTTCTTC; CDR3: CASGFIVVGGEHEQFF
D: TRBD2; size: NA; V: TRBV5-1; J: TRBJ2-2; DNA: TGCGCCAGCAGCTCGAGGACTAGCGGGAGAGCTAACACCGGGGAGCTGTTTTTT; CDR3: CASSSRTSGRANTGELFF
D: NA; size: NA; V: TRBV9; J: TRBJ2-5; DNA: TGTGCCAGCAGCGTAGCCGAATGGGGGTCGCGGGAGACCCAGTACTTC; CDR3: CASSVAEWGSRETQYF
D: TRBD1; size: NA; V: TRBV5-1; J: TRBJ1-5; DNA: TGCGCCAGCAGGGATGGGACAGCCTCTGATCAGCCCCAGCATTTT; CDR3: CASRDGTASDQPQHF
D: TRBD1; size: NA; V: TRBV7-9; J: TRBJ2-7; DNA: TGTGCCAGCAGGGCACCCGGGACAGTCACATTCCAATTGCAGTACTTC; CDR3: CASRAPGTVTFQLQYF
D: TRBD2; size: once; V: TRBV18; J: TRBJ2-1; DNA: TGTGCCAGCTCACCATTACTAGCGGGAGCCCCCTACAATGAGCAGTTCTTC; CDR3: CASSPLLAGAPYNEQFF
D: NA; size: NA; V: TRBV6-5; J: TRBJ2-3; DNA: TGTGCCAGCACAGGGGCCACAGATACGCAGTATTTT; CDR3: CASTGATDTQYF
D: NA; size: NA; V: TRBV7-8; J: TRBJ2-7; DNA: TGTGCCAGCAGCTTAGCGCCCTACGAGCAGTACTTC; CDR3: CASSLAPYEQYF
D: TRBD2; size: NA; V: TRBV2; J: TRBJ2-2; DNA: TGTGCCAGCCTACTAGCGGGACCCACCGGGGAGCTGTTTTTT; CDR3: CASLLAGPTGELFF
D: TRBD2; size: NA; V: TRBV30; J: TRBJ2-3; DNA: TGTGCCTGGAGTGGTACTAGCGCTTTCACAGATACGCAGTATTTT; CDR3: CAWSGTSAFTDTQYF
D: NA; size: NA; V: TRBV11-2; J: TRBJ2-2; DNA: TGTGCCAGCAGCTTGCCGGGGTCAAACTTACGAGGGGAGCTGTTTTTT; CDR3: CASSLPGSNLRGELFF
D: NA; size: NA; V: TRBV4-3; J: TRBJ1-5; DNA: TGCGCCAGCAGCCAAGTCAAAAATCAGCCCCAGCATTTT; CDR3: CASSQVKNQPQHF
D: TRBD2; size: NA; V: TRBV7-9; J: TRBJ2-7; DNA: TGTGCCAGCAGCCCCGGGACTACGTCCTACGAGCAGTACTTC; CDR3: CASSPGTTSYEQYF
D: TRBD2; size: NA; V: TRBV7-3; J: TRBJ2-1; DNA: TGTGCCAGTAGCGGGAGCTCCTACAATGAGCAGTTCTTC; CDR3: CASSGSSYNEQFF